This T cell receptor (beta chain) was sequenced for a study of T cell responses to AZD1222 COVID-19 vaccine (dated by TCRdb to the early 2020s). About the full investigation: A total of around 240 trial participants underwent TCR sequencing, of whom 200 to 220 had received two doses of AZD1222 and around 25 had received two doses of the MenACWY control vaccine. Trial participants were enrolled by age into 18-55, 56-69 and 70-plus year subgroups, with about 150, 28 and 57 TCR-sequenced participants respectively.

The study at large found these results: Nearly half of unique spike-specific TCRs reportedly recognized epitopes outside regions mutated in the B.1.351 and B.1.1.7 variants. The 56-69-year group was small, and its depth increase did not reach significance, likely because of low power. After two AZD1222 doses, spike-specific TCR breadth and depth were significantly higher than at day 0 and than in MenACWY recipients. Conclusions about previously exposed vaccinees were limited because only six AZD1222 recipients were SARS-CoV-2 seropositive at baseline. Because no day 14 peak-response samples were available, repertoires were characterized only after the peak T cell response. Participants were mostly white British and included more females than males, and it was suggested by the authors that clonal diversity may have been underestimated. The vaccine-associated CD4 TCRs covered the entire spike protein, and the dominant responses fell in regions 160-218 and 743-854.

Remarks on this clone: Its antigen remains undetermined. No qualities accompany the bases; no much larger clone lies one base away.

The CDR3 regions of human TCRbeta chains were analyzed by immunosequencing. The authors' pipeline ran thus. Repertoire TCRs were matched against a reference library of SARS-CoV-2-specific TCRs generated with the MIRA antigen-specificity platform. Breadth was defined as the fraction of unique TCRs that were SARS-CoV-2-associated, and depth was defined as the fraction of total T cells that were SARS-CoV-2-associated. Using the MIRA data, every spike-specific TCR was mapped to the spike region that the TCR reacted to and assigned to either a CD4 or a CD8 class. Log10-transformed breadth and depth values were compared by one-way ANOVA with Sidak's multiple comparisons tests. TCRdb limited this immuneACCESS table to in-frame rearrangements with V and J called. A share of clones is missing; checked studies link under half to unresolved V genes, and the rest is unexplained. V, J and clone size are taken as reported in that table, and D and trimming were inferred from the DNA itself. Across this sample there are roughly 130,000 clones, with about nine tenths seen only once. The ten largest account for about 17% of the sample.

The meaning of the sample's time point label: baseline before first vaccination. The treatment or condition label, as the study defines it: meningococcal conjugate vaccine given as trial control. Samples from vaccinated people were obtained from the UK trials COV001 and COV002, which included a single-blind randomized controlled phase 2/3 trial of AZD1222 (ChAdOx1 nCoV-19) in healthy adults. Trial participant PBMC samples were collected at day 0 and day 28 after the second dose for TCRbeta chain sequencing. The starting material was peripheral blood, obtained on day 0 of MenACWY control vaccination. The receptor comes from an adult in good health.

The nucleotide sequence reads as follows: TGCAGCGCAGCCGACTACGAGCAGTACTTC. This codes for CSAADYEQYF. The chain was built from TRBV29-1 and TRBJ2-7, with the identity of the D gene unclear. V loses 7 bases of germline sequence and J loses 3 bases, and the interval between the two ends is 7 bases. The germline V gene gives CDR1 as SQVTM and CDR2 as ANQGSEA. Taken from cysteine to phenylalanine, the CDR3 has 10 residues. The retained sequence is limited to the CDR3, 30 bases, with the frame set at the first base.